These 5 T cell receptor beta chains originate from one sample sequenced in a study of blood T cells in healthy people across ages. Primers used in a second PCR of roughly 7 to 12 cycles were a sample-barcoded 5' primer and a J-beta primer mix. Using its own MiXCR run on the 5' RACE reads, TCRdb lists one record per CDR3 protein. There are 700,000 to 1,000,000 distinct CDR3 sequences in the sample; under 45% occur only once, and 15% to 25% lies in the top ten. The sample was blood. These TCRs come from a man aged 55 to 70 in good health.

This clonotype was seen a handful of times. The J gene is TRBJ2-5, the V gene TRBV6-2 or TRBV6-3; TRBD1 matches 8 bases. Per the germline V gene, CDR1 is MNHEY and CDR2 is SVGEGT. With V trimmed by 0 bases and J by 2 bases, 8 bases remained unmatched. This CDR3 has 17 amino acids. The CDR3 is CASSYSSETGAQETQYF. CDR3 nucleotides: TGTGCCAGCAGTTACTCGAGCGAGACAGGGGCGCAAGAGACCCAGTACTTC.

In regard to this clonotype: At one boundary the junction diverges from the germline segment, which might be a read error. The J gene is TRBJ2-6, the V gene TRBV11-3, with 7 positions matching TRBD2. CDR1 SGHNT and CDR2 YENEEA come from the germline V gene. This CDR3 has 16 residues. CDR3 sequence: CASSRTSRPKANVLAF. The CDR3, as DNA: TGTGCCAGCAGTAGGACTAGTCGACCTAAGGCCAACGTCCTGGCTTTC. The entire variable domain, with the rest obtained from reference TRBV11-3 and TRBJ2-6, is as follows: EAGVVQSPRYKIIEKKQPVAFWCNPISGHNTLYWYLQNLGQGPELLIRYENEEAVDDSQLPKDRFSAERLKGVDSTLKIQPAELGDSAVYLCASSRTSRPKANVLAFGAGSRLTVL.

V usage is TRBV20-1 and J usage is TRBJ2-2; the match to TRBD2 covers 9 bases. With V trimmed by 0 bases and J by 7 bases, 21 bases remained unmatched. The germline V gene has CDR1 DFQATT and CDR2 SNEGSKA (reference sequence). This CDR3 contains 20 residues. Here the CDR3 DNA reads TGCAGTGCTAGAGAGGAAAGTGGGACTAGCCCCCCCAGGTTTGGCGGGGAGCTGTTTTTT. Its protein product is CSAREESGTSPPRFGGELFF.

This clonotype occurred a few times. The V and J genes are TRBV6-5 and TRBJ2-2; 10 nucleotides match TRBD1. The germline gives CDR1 MNHEY, CDR2 SVGAGI. The CDR3 extends over 18 amino acids. With 3 bases clipped from V and 0 bases from J, the junction kept 7 bases outside the gene matches. The CDR3 loop reads CASSYDYGQGANTGELFF. The CDR3 coding sequence is TGTGCCAGCAGTTATGATTATGGACAGGGGGCGAACACCGGGGAGCTGTTTTTT.

This chain links TRBV7-2 with TRBJ2-7; D is uncertain. Trimming stripped 3 bases from V and 3 bases from J, with 6 bases between. The CDR3 extends over 12 amino acids. From germline, CDR1 is SGHTA and CDR2 FQGNSA. The CDR3 DNA reads as TGTGCCAGCAGCTTTACTAACTACGAGCAGTACTTC. Protein sequence: CASSFTNYEQYF.